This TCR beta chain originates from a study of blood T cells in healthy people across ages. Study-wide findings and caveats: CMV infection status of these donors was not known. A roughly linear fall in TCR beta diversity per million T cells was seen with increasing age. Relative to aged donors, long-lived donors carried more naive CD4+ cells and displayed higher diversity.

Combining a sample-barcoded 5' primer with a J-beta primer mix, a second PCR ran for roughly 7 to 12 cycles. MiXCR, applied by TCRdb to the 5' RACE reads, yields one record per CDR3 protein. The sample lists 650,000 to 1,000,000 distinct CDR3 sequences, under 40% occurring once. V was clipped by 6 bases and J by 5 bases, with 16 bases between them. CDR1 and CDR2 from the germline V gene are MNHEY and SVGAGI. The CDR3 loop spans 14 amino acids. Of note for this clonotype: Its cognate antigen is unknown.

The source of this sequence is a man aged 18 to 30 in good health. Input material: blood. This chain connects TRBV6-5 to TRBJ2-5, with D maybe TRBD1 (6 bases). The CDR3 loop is CASSLSWGPETQYF. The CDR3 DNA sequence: TGTGCCAGCAGCCTCTCTTGGGGGCCGGAGACCCAGTACTTC.